The 16 T cell receptor beta chains listed next were all sequenced from one sample in a study of blood T cell repertoires in COVID-19. Assay used: immunoSEQ multiplex PCR; TCRdb lists only in-frame clones, some missing. Here the sample spans around 140,000 clones, approximately 88% being singletons. The sample was peripheral blood. The source of these receptors is a man aged 45-65 years with acute or convalescent COVID-19.

The chain joins TRBV5-1 to TRBJ2-6; D is possibly TRBD1 (6 bases). V was clipped by 4 bases and J by 4 bases, with 15 bases between them. CDR1 and CDR2 (germline): SGHRS, YFSETQ. The CDR3 has 16 amino acids. CDR3 amino acids: CASSRQEVSGANVLTF. The CDR3 nucleotides read TGCGCCAGCAGCCGACAGGAGGTGAGCGGGGCCAACGTCCTGACTTTC.

The rearrangement uses TRBV10-3 and TRBJ1-2, with unresolved D. V was pared by 0 bases and J by 7 bases, with 12 bases between. The CDR3 has 14 residues. The germline V gene has CDR1 ENHRY and CDR2 SYGVKD. CDR3 coding DNA: TGTGCCATCAGTGAGTCTGTGGGCTTCCGTGGCTACACCTTC. This encodes CAISESVGFRGYTF.

The J gene is TRBJ2-3, the V gene TRBV15; 10 bases align to TRBD2. The germline V gene has CDR1 LNHNV and CDR2 YYDKDF (reference sequence). There are 16 residues in the CDR3. The ends lost 1 base at V and 1 base at J; junction bases unmatched: 2. The CDR3: CATSRGSGRRTDTQYF. The DNA of the CDR3 is TGTGCCACCAGCAGAGGTAGCGGGAGGCGCACAGATACGCAGTATTTT.

This clone was found a few times. The V call is TRBV18, the J call TRBJ1-1; the match to TRBD1 covers 10 bases. Unmatched junction bases numbered 6, after V lost 4 bases and J lost 4 bases. The germline CDR1 and CDR2 sequences are KGHSH and LQKENI. The CDR3 length is 15 residues. The DNA for the CDR3 is TGTGCCAGCTCACGGGGACAGGGGCCTGCCACTGAAGCTTTCTTT. Protein: CASSRGQGPATEAFF.

The chain recombines TRBV5-6 with TRBJ1-1; D is perhaps TRBD1 (5 bases). V was pared by 6 bases and J by 0 bases, with 12 bases between. The CDR3 is 14 residues long. The germline gives CDR1 SGHDT, CDR2 YYEEEE. CDR3 sequence (DNA): TGTGCCAGCAACCCTACAGGAGTGAACACTGAAGCTTTCTTT. It codes for CASNPTGVNTEAFF. The full variable domain, with the rest looked up from reference TRBV5-6 and TRBJ1-1, is DAGVTQSPTHLIKTRGQQVTLRCSPKSGHDTVSWYQQALGQGPQFIFQYYEEEERQRGNFPDRFSGHQFPNYSSELNVNALLLGDSALYLCASNPTGVNTEAFFGQGTRLTVV.

The V call is TRBV5-1, the J call TRBJ1-2, with a tentative D call TRBD1 (5 bases). Trimming shortened V by 0 bases and J by 6 bases, and 15 bases separated the two germline ends. The CDR3 is 15 residues long. Germline CDR1 reads SGHRS; CDR2 reads YFSETQ. CDR3 in DNA: TGCGCCAGCAGCTTGGCCTTAGGGGCCGTCAATGGCTACACCTTC. Translated, it gives CASSLALGAVNGYTF.

This sequence joins TRBV10-3 and TRBJ1-2, with 9 bases that match TRBD1. Germline V gene sequence: CDR1 ENHRY, CDR2 SYGVKD. The CDR3 length is 13 residues. Germline trimming cut 6 bases from V and 3 bases from J; bases unmatched to any gene: 2. CDR3 amino acids: CAIRQGADYGYTF. For the CDR3, the DNA is TGTGCCATCAGACAGGGGGCTGACTATGGCTACACCTTC.

The chain uses TRBV6-5 and TRBJ1-1; 10 positions match TRBD1. Germline V gives CDR1 MNHEY, CDR2 SVGAGI. The length of the CDR3 is 14 residues. The J segment lost 7 bases and the V segment lost 10 bases, leaving 12 bases of the junction unmatched. CDR3 nucleotide sequence: TGTGCCATCGGGAAAGGACAGGGGGGTCGTGAAGCTTTCTTT. It codes for CAIGKGQGGREAFF.

The J gene is TRBJ1-5, the V gene TRBV28; D remains ambiguous. This CDR3 contains 15 residues. V lost 1 base to trimming and J lost 3 bases, with 10 bases between them. Germline V gene lookup returns CDR1 MDHEN and CDR2 SYDVKM. As DNA, the CDR3 is TGTGCCAGCAGTTTATCTACAGTCTACAATCAGCCCCAGCATTTT. As protein: CASSLSTVYNQPQHF.

This clone was seen only a few times. The chain recombines TRBV5-1 with TRBJ2-1, with 7 bases that match TRBD1. The CDR3 has 16 residues. Germline trimming cut 1 base from V and 3 bases from J; bases unmatched to any gene: 7. CDR1 SGHRS and CDR2 YFSETQ come from the germline V gene. In nucleotides, the CDR3 is TGCGCCAGCAGCTTGAGACAGGGTCAGGTCTACAATGAGCAGTTCTTC. Translating it yields CASSLRQGQVYNEQFF.

This clone was observed once. The CDR3 DNA sequence: TGTGCCAGCAGCGGGGCTGCGGACACAGATACGCAGTATTTT. Protein product: CASSGAADTDTQYF. This chain links TRBV5-4 with TRBJ2-3; D is perhaps TRBD1 (5 bases). Germline V gives CDR1 SGHNT, CDR2 YYREEE (reference sequence). The CDR3 is made up of 14 amino acids. Trimming removed 4 bases from V and 2 bases from J, with 11 bases in between.

This clone was observed a handful of times. The rearrangement links TRBV19 to TRBJ1-5, with D tentatively TRBD1 (6 bases). The V end was cut by 7 bases, the J end by 9 bases, with 25 bases between. CDR1 is LNHDA and CDR2 is SQIVND in the germline V gene (reference sequence). The CDR3 runs to 16 residues. This CDR3 reads CASNPLPQGSKWPQHF. The CDR3 region has the DNA TGTGCCAGTAACCCCCTACCCCAGGGGTCGAAGTGGCCCCAGCATTTT.

The chain employs TRBV6-5 and TRBJ1-6; 10 positions match TRBD1. The CDR3 runs to 13 residues. V lost 11 bases to trimming and J lost 8 bases; unmatched junction nucleotides: 6. Germline V gives CDR1 MNHEY, CDR2 SVGAGI. CDR3 DNA: TGTGCCGGAGCGGGACAGGGGTATTCACCCCTCCACTTT. Protein product: CAGAGQGYSPLHF.

The V call is TRBV4-1, the J call TRBJ1-2, with 10 positions matching TRBD1. Germline V gene lookup returns CDR1 MGHRA and CDR2 YSYEKL. This CDR3 comprises 16 residues. V gave up 6 bases and J gave up 8 bases; unmatched junction bases: 15. This CDR3 reads CASRRILTGGVEGYTF. The CDR3 DNA reads TGCGCCAGCAGACGGATATTGACAGGGGGCGTGGAGGGCTACACCTTC.

V is TRBV9 and J is TRBJ2-1; TRBD1 matches 7 bases. The CDR3 contains 14 residues. V was pared by 4 bases and J by 3 bases, with 4 bases of the junction left unmatched. The V gene's germline CDR1 is SGDLS and CDR2 YYNGEE. CDR3 in DNA: TGTGCCAGCAGCCCACAGGGGAACTACAATGAGCAGTTCTTC. Protein sequence: CASSPQGNYNEQFF.

The rearrangement joins TRBV27 to TRBJ1-1, with a possible D match to TRBD1 (5 bases). Trimming left V 7 bases short and J 1 base short, with 10 bases between. The length of the CDR3 is 13 residues. Germline V CDR1 and CDR2: MNHEY, SMNVEV (reference sequence). CDR3 bases: TGTGCCAGCATGATGGACAAGAACACTGAAGCTTTCTTT. Translated, it gives CASMMDKNTEAFF.